This entry concerns a single T cell receptor beta chain. Its antigen is undetermined. Hyperthyroidism in these 18- to 65-year-old patients was newly diagnosed, lasting under 2 months. The CDR3 sequence is 15 residues long. The ends lost 3 bases at V and 8 bases at J; junction bases unmatched: 9. Germline V lookup: CDR1 SGHAT, CDR2 FQNNGV. RNA transcripts served as template for amplifying TCR beta CDR3 sequences. Amplification began with first-round RT-PCR using HTBI primers, then second-round multiplex PCR was performed. TCRdb passed the multiplex PCR reads through MiXCR, listing each CDR3 protein once. The data hold roughly 420,000 distinct CDR3 sequences, with about 21% observed a single time. The data were obtained in a study of Graves' ophthalmopathy and Graves' hyperthyroidism. Findings of the study overall: Using a 13-signature model, the authors split ophthalmopathy from stable hyperthyroidism, with approximately 88% sensitivity and approximately 80% specificity.

Sequencing was performed on peripheral blood. The clonotype was recovered from a woman younger than 35 with stable Graves' hyperthyroidism. This chain connects TRBV11-2 to TRBJ1-2; TRBD1 aligns across 10 bases. The CDR3 region is CASSLTGQGTGGYTF. The CDR3 DNA follows: TGTGCCAGCAGCTTGACGGGACAGGGGACGGGGGGCTACACCTTC.